This TCR beta chain appears in the sequencing data of a study of beta chain features in type 1 diabetes. The V and J ends lost 5 bases and 2 bases respectively, with 13 bases between them. This CDR3 is 14 amino acids long. CDR1 and CDR2 from the germline V gene are SGHRS and YFSETQ. A word on this clone: Its target is not known.

General observations from the study: Insertion counts at VDJ junctions were lower in type 1 diabetes patients, who also showed more deletions there. Type 1 diabetes patients showed a moderate but significant shortening of TCRB CDR3s in all four CD4+ subsets.

Expressed TCRB transcripts were sequenced after all isolated RNA was converted to cDNA. Sequenced naive, central memory and regulatory T cell samples produced an average of around 3.8 million reads. Clones were sequenced by immunoSEQ multiplex PCR, and TCRdb holds only the in-frame ones, with some missing. The sample lists under 850,000 clones, 13% seen once, with less than 0.025% in the top ten. Sorting gave populations that all exceeded 95% purity. This rearrangement joins TRBV5-1 to TRBJ1-1, with no clear D. What was sequenced was naive CD4+ T cells from blood. The sequence was obtained from a man aged 18 to 29 with type 1 diabetes. CDR3 sequence reads: CASRWRTDNTEAFF. The DNA of the CDR3 is TGCGCCAGCAGATGGAGGACGGACAACACTGAAGCTTTCTTT. The whole variable domain, filled in from reference TRBV5-1 and TRBJ1-1, reads KAGVTQTPRYLIKTRGQQVTLSCSPISGHRSVSWYQQTPGQGLQFLFEYFSETQRNKGNFPGRFSGRQFSNSRSEMNVSTLELGDSALYLCASRWRTDNTEAFFGQGTRLTVV.